The sequence of this T cell receptor beta chain was determined in a study of identical twins. Points from the study as a whole: The study found excess low generation probability among twin-shared out-of-frame alpha sequences. Partly confounded zero-insertion analyses could result from invariant MAIT and iNKT cells. Memory repertoires showed no such pattern, whereas abundant cord blood beta clonotypes carried fewer insertions.

This clonotype was observed a few times. What it recognizes is unknown. TCRdb recomputed calls from the 5' RACE reads with MiXCR, one row per CDR3 protein. This table holds hundreds of thousands of distinct CDR3 sequences, around 24% found once. V lost 6 bases and J 4 bases, leaving 17 bases between the germline ends. This CDR3 is built from 15 residues. The same data also contributed to another study, on yellow fever vaccine responses in identical twins.

The chain links TRBV12-3 or TRBV12-4 to TRBJ2-3; weak D call: TRBD2 (6 bases). Sequencing was done on a sample of CD4+ T cells sorted from blood. The sequence came from a woman between 18 and 29 years old in good health. The CDR3 DNA sequence: TGTGCCAGCAGCCTGACCGGGAGTAACTCAGATACGCAGTATTTT. Amino acids: CASSLTGSNSDTQYF.